Shown below are 21 T cell receptor beta chains from a single sample sequenced in a study of blood T cell repertoires in COVID-19. Sequenced by immunoSEQ multiplex PCR; TCRdb stores in-frame clones only, minus some. Counted here are around 140,000 clones, about 88% occurring once; the ten biggest clones make up 17%. The sample was peripheral blood. These receptors were taken from a woman older than 75 with acute or convalescent COVID-19.

V gene TRBV27 combines with J gene TRBJ2-1; 13 bases map to TRBD2. The germline V gene encodes CDR1 MNHEY and CDR2 SMNVEV (reference sequence). CDR3 length: 15 amino acids. The trim removed 6 bases at V and 8 bases at J, leaving 7 bases unmatched. CDR3 residues: CASRPGTSGKDEQFF. The CDR3 DNA follows: TGTGCCAGCAGACCCGGGACTAGCGGGAAAGATGAGCAGTTCTTC.

The V call is TRBV24-1, the J call TRBJ2-7; 7 nucleotides match TRBD2. Unmatched junction bases numbered 12, after V lost 7 bases and J lost 4 bases. This CDR3 spans 15 amino acids. CDR1 and CDR2 (germline): KGHDR, SFDVKD. The CDR3 DNA reads TGTGCCACCAGGGACGGGCCCAGCGGGGTTTACGAGCAGTACTTC. It yields the protein CATRDGPSGVYEQYF.

In its sample, this clone was seen once. This chain links TRBV19 with TRBJ1-6; 7 nucleotides align to TRBD1. Germline lookup yields CDR1 LNHDA and CDR2 SQIVND (reference sequence). This CDR3 has 14 residues. The junction had 5 bases not matched to a gene; V was cut back by 6 bases and J by 6 bases. CDR3 nucleotide sequence: TGTGCCAGTAGAAAGGGACAGTTTAATTCACCCCTCCACTTT. Translating it yields CASRKGQFNSPLHF.

The chain has TRBV5-1 and TRBJ2-3, with a weak D call TRBD1 (5 bases). This CDR3 contains 14 residues. From germline, CDR1 is SGHRS and CDR2 YFSETQ. V was pared by 0 bases and J by 5 bases, with 10 bases between. CDR3 sequence (DNA): TGCGCCAGCAGCTTGGAGTGGGGCAGAGATACGCAGTATTTT. The encoded protein is CASSLEWGRDTQYF.

The genes are TRBV7-9 and TRBJ2-7; 8 bases agree with TRBD1. The J segment lost 2 bases and the V segment lost 5 bases, leaving 5 bases of the junction unmatched. The CDR3 totals 14 residues. CDR1 SEHNR and CDR2 FQNEAQ come from the germline V gene (reference sequence). The CDR3 bases are TGTGCCAGCAGCGCCCGGGACAGGCCCTACGAGCAGTACTTC. Translated, it gives CASSARDRPYEQYF.

The rearrangement joins TRBV27 to TRBJ1-4; D possibly corresponds to TRBD1 (6 bases). The length of the CDR3 is 15 residues. Trimming took 5 bases from V and 5 from J, leaving 15 bases between them. Germline V gene lookup returns CDR1 MNHEY and CDR2 SMNVEV (reference sequence). The CDR3 region is CASSPAQGSNEKLFF. The CDR3 region has the DNA TGTGCCAGCAGTCCGGCACAGGGATCCAATGAAAAACTGTTTTTT.

The rearrangement uses TRBV9 and TRBJ2-2, with D perhaps TRBD2 (6 bases). This CDR3 region has 14 residues. Trimming left V 2 bases short and J 2 bases short, with 7 bases between. Germline CDR1 reads SGDLS; CDR2 reads YYNGEE. CDR3 bases: TGTGCCAGCAGCGTGGGACTTAACACCGGGGAGCTGTTTTTT. Protein sequence: CASSVGLNTGELFF.

The chain is built from TRBV14 and TRBJ1-3, with D perhaps matching TRBD1 (5 bases). The germline V and J ends were trimmed by 4 bases and 0 bases, with 13 bases remaining between them. This CDR3 is 16 amino acids long. Germline V gives CDR1 SGHDN, CDR2 FVKESK. CDR3 sequence reads: CASSPRTSSSGNTIYF. The CDR3 region has the DNA TGTGCCAGCAGCCCCAGGACATCCTCCTCTGGAAACACCATATATTTT.

The V and J genes are TRBV3-1 (or the pseudogene TRBV3-2) and TRBJ2-7; possibly TRBD1 for D (6 bases). Germline CDR1 LGHDT, CDR2 YNNKEL (reference sequence). The CDR3 spans 15 residues. With 6 bases removed from V and 4 bases from J, the gap between germline ends came to 19 bases. CDR3 amino acids: CASRGTTERGYEQYF. In nucleotides, the CDR3 is TGTGCCAGCAGAGGGACAACCGAACGGGGTTACGAGCAGTACTTC.

This clone was picked up one time. The V call is TRBV12-3 or TRBV12-4, the J call TRBJ2-3; D not resolved. The CDR3 consists of 13 residues. Between the trimmed V and J ends, which lost 2 bases and 5 bases, there was a span of 8 bases. The CDR3 DNA reads as TGTGCCAGCAGTTTATTAACGGTAGATACGCAGTATTTT. Translated, it gives CASSLLTVDTQYF.

This clone was seen repeatedly, ten times or more. The chain carries TRBV6-8 and TRBJ1-6, with 10 nucleotides matching TRBD1. Germline-derived CDR1 and CDR2 are MNHGY and SAAAGT. The CDR3 is made up of 16 amino acids. Trimming cost V 2 bases and J 9 bases; bases outside gene matches: 7. The chain's CDR3 is CASSYHVRTGGSPLHF. As DNA, the CDR3 is TGTGCCAGCAGTTACCACGTCCGGACAGGGGGTTCACCCCTCCACTTT.

The chain links TRBV20-1 to TRBJ2-7, with TRBD2 matching over 14 bases. The germline CDR1 and CDR2 sequences are DFQATT and SNEGSKA (reference sequence). Losses at the gene ends were 3 bases for V and 0 bases for J; bases not matched to a gene: 4. This CDR3 has 16 residues. The CDR3 DNA is TGCAGTGCTAGTGGACTAGCGGGAGGTGTCTCCTACGAGCAGTACTTC. This encodes CSASGLAGGVSYEQYF.

The V and J genes are TRBV24-1 and TRBJ2-5; the D gene is possibly TRBD2 (6 bases). CDR1 and CDR2 (germline): KGHDR, SFDVKD. This CDR3 has 13 residues. V was pared by 3 bases and J by 5 bases, with 9 bases between. CDR3 coding DNA: TGTGCCACCAGTGATGCAGGGAGGGAGACCCAGTACTTC. This codes for CATSDAGRETQYF.

This clone has at least ten counts. The chain has TRBV6-2 or TRBV6-3 and TRBJ2-3; 10 positions agree with TRBD2. The CDR3 consists of 14 residues. Germline CDR1 reads MNHEY; CDR2 reads SVGEGT. Trimming at V came to 5 bases and at J to 2 bases, leaving 1 base not matched to a gene. CDR3 coding DNA: TGTGCCAGCAGTAGCGGGGGGGCCACAGATACGCAGTATTTT. Translated, it gives CASSSGGATDTQYF.

The chain combines TRBV11-2 with TRBJ2-1, with D possibly TRBD2 on 6 matching bases. V dropped 5 bases and J dropped 12 bases, with 26 bases sitting between them. The CDR3 runs 16 residues. Germline V gene data show CDR1 as SGHAT and CDR2 as FQNNGV. The CDR3 is CASSKGRGTPLQGQFF. The CDR3 coding sequence is TGTGCCAGCAGCAAAGGACGGGGGACCCCCCTTCAGGGGCAGTTCTTC.

The V gene is TRBV7-2, the J gene TRBJ1-5; perhaps TRBD1 as D (6 bases). CDR3 length: 15 amino acids. Trimming left V 5 bases short and J 1 base short, with 12 bases between. Per the germline V gene, CDR1 is SGHTA and CDR2 is FQGNSA. The CDR3 DNA reads as TGTGCCAGCAGCCCATTGACAGGCAGCAATCAGCCCCAGCATTTT. As protein: CASSPLTGSNQPQHF.

There are a few counts of this clone. The chain combines TRBV6-6 with TRBJ1-1; 7 bases are shared with TRBD1. V trimming: 9 bases; J trimming: 2 bases; junction bases outside the gene matches: 9. The CDR3 is 14 residues long. CDR1 and CDR2 (germline): MNHNY, SVGAGI (reference sequence). CDR3 sequence (DNA): TGTGCCAGTCTTCCGGGACAGCTAAACACTGAAGCTTTCTTT. It encodes CASLPGQLNTEAFF.

The rearrangement links TRBV27 to TRBJ1-2; D not resolved. Trimming removed 6 bases at V and 6 bases at J, with 11 bases between. This CDR3 has 12 amino acids. Per germline, CDR1 MNHEY and CDR2 SMNVEV (reference sequence). This CDR3 is CASSGGSDGYTF. The CDR3 DNA follows: TGTGCCAGCAGCGGAGGGAGTGATGGCTACACCTTC.

The rearrangement joins TRBV10-3 to TRBJ1-2; 7 bases line up with TRBD1. Germline trimming cut 6 bases from V and 3 bases from J; bases unmatched to any gene: 4. The CDR3 extends over 13 amino acids. CDR1 and CDR2 from the germline V gene are ENHRY and SYGVKD. The CDR3 here is CAISAGTDYGYTF. The CDR3 DNA reads as TGTGCCATCAGCGCCGGGACAGACTATGGCTACACCTTC.

Only one count was recorded for this clone. The V call is TRBV6-2 or TRBV6-3, the J call TRBJ1-6, with D possibly matching TRBD1 (5 bases). The CDR3 loop spans 16 amino acids. Germline values: CDR1 MNHEY, CDR2 SVGEGT. Trimming shortened V by 2 bases and J by 6 bases, and 14 bases separated the two germline ends. CDR3: CASSYRRDRPNSPLHF. For the CDR3, the DNA is TGTGCCAGCAGTTACCGGAGGGACCGACCTAATTCACCCCTCCACTTT.

The chain links TRBV19 to TRBJ1-1; TRBD1 matches at 7 bases. Germline lookup yields CDR1 LNHDA and CDR2 SQIVND (reference sequence). The CDR3 runs to 14 residues. The V segment lost 2 bases and the J segment 3 bases; nucleotides outside the gene matches: 3. CDR3 DNA: TGTGCCAGTAGTATACATACAGGGGACACTGAAGCTTTCTTT. This encodes CASSIHTGDTEAFF.